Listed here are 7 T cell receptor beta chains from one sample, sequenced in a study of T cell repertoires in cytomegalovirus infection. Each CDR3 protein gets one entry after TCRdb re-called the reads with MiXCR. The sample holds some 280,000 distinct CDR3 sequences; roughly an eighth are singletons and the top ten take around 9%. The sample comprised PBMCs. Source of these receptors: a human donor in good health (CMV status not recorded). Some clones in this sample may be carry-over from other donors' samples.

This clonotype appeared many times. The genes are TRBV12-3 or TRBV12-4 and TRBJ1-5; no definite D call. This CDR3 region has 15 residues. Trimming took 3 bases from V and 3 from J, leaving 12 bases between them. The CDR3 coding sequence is TGTGCCAGCAGTTTGAAGGGCAAAAACAATCAGCCCCAGCATTTT. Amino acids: CASSLKGKNNQPQHF.

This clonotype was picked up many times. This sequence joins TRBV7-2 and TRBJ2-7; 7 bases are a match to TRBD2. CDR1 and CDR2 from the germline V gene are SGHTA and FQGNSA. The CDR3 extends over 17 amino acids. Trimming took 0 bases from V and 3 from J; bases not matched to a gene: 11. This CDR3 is CASSLAVRERFSYEQYF. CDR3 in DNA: TGTGCCAGCAGCTTAGCGGTGCGGGAGCGTTTCAGCTACGAGCAGTACTTC.

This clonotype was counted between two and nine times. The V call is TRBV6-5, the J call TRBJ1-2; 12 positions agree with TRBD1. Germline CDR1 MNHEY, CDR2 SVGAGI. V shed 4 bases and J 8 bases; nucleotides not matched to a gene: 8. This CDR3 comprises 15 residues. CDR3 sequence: CASSSGTGGVLGYTF. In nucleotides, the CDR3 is TGTGCCAGCAGTTCCGGGACAGGGGGCGTTCTGGGCTACACCTTC.

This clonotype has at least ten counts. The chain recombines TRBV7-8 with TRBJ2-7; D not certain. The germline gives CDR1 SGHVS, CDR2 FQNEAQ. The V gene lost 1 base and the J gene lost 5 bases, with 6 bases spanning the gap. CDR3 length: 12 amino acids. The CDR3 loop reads CASSLGVHEQYF. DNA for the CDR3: TGTGCCAGCAGCTTAGGCGTCCACGAGCAGTACTTC.

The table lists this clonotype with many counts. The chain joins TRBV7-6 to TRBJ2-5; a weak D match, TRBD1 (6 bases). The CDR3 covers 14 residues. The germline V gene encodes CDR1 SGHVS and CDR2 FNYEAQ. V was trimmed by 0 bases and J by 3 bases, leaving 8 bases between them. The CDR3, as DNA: TGTGCCAGCAGCTTAGCTGACAGGAAAGAGACCCAGTACTTC. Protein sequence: CASSLADRKETQYF.

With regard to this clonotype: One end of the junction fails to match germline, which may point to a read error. The CDR3 nucleotides read TGTGCCAGCTCCGCGGGAGGCCCTGTCTCCTACAATGAGCAGTTATTC. Its protein is CASSAGGPVSYNEQLF. The chain uses TRBV11-3 and TRBJ2-1; 8 bases are shared with TRBD2. Germline values: CDR1 SGHNT, CDR2 YENEEA. The CDR3 is 16 amino acids.

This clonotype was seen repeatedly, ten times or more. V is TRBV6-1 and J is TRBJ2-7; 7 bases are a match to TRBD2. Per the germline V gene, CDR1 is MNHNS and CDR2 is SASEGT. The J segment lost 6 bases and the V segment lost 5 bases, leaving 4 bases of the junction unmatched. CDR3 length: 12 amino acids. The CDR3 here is CASSSGRGEQYF. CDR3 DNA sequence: TGTGCCAGCAGTTCGGGGAGGGGCGAGCAGTACTTC.